Following are 27 T cell receptor beta chains from one sample sequenced in a study of response to subunit inactivated influenza vaccine. TCRdb re-derived calls from the RT-PCR reads in MiXCR, one entry per CDR3 protein. The table records around 500,000 distinct CDR3 sequences, 9.5% to 13% of them present only once. Sequenced material: PBMCs from blood, taken about 40 days after vaccination. The origin of the receptors is a man over 45 who received an inactivated influenza vaccine.

V gene TRBV5-5 combines with J gene TRBJ2-7; weak D call: TRBD1 (5 bases). CDR1 SGHKS and CDR2 YYEKEE come from the germline V gene (reference sequence). Trimming cost V 0 bases and J 4 bases, with 11 bases left between them. This CDR3 spans 14 amino acids. The CDR3 loop reads CASSLGQRDYEQYF. The CDR3 nucleotides are TGTGCCAGCAGCTTGGGACAGCGAGATTACGAGCAGTACTTC.

This chain uses TRBV6-5 with TRBJ2-3; D is possibly TRBD1 (6 bases). The CDR3 contains 14 residues. Germline CDR1 reads MNHEY; CDR2 reads SVGAGI. V shed 3 bases and J shed 2 bases, with 9 bases lying between them. The CDR3 nucleotides are TGTGCCAGCAGTTATCCAGGGGTCACAGATACGCAGTATTTT. Its protein is CASSYPGVTDTQYF.

This rearrangement joins TRBV20-1 to TRBJ1-5; D not resolved. V was clipped by 2 bases and J by 5 bases, with 10 bases between them. The CDR3 is 13 amino acids. The germline V gene encodes CDR1 DFQATT and CDR2 SNEGSKA (reference sequence). In nucleotides, the CDR3 is TGCAGTGCTAGAATCAGTGTAGATCAGCCCCAGCATTTT. Translating it yields CSARISVDQPQHF.

This clonotype has more than one count but fewer than ten. This CDR3 is CASIPNPSGGVNEQFF. In nucleotides, the CDR3 is TGTGCCAGCATTCCCAACCCTAGCGGGGGGGTTAATGAGCAGTTCTTC. The chain links TRBV2 to TRBJ2-1, with 12 bases that match TRBD2. CDR1 is SNHLY, CDR2 FYNNEI, per germline. This CDR3 region has 16 residues. J lost 7 bases, V lost 7 bases, and 11 bases had no gene match.

This clonotype was recorded at least ten times. This rearrangement joins TRBV7-2 to TRBJ2-1, with 8 bases identical to TRBD1. There are 15 residues in the CDR3. V trimming: 2 bases; J trimming: 9 bases; junction bases outside the gene matches: 9. Germline V gene lookup returns CDR1 SGHTA and CDR2 FQGNSA. CDR3 nucleotides: TGTGCCAGCAGCTTAACAGCAGGGGGCTCTCTTGAGCAGTTCTTC. Protein: CASSLTAGGSLEQFF.

The chain carries TRBV5-1 and TRBJ2-1; 10 bases match TRBD1. The length of the CDR3 is 15 residues. Germline CDR1 reads SGHRS; CDR2 reads YFSETQ. With V trimmed by 0 bases and J by 6 bases, 3 bases remained unmatched. The CDR3 loop reads CASSLDGQGGNEQFF. CDR3 in DNA: TGCGCCAGCAGCTTGGACGGACAGGGGGGCAATGAGCAGTTCTTC. Full variable domain (rest looked up from reference TRBV5-1 and TRBJ2-1): KAGVTQTPRYLIKTRGQQVTLSCSPISGHRSVSWYQQTPGQGLQFLFEYFSETQRNKGNFPGRFSGRQFSNSRSEMNVSTLELGDSALYLCASSLDGQGGNEQFFGPGTRLTVL.

This chain links TRBV6-2 or TRBV6-3 with TRBJ2-7; D is unresolved. V lost 8 bases, J lost 3 bases, and 14 bases lay in between. This CDR3 spans 13 amino acids. Germline values: CDR1 MNHEY, CDR2 SVGEGT. The CDR3 sequence is CASAIRANYEQYF. The CDR3 DNA follows: TGTGCCAGCGCCATTCGGGCGAACTACGAGCAGTACTTC.

This clonotype was detected only a few times. This sequence joins TRBV7-8 and TRBJ2-2; D possibly matches TRBD1 or TRBD2 (5 bases each). Germline V lookup: CDR1 SGHVS, CDR2 FQNEAQ. The germline V and J ends were trimmed by 5 bases and 5 bases, with 18 bases remaining between them. The CDR3 is made up of 16 amino acids. CDR3 DNA sequence: TGTGCCAGCAGCCACTCTAATCAGGGCGGGACCGGGGAGCTGTTTTTT. This codes for CASSHSNQGGTGELFF. The full variable domain, completed using reference TRBV7-8 and TRBJ2-2, is GAGVSQSPRYKVAKRGQDVALRCDPISGHVSLFWYQQALGQGPEFLTYFQNEAQLDKSGLPSDRFFAERPEGSVSTLKIQRTQQEDSAVYLCASSHSNQGGTGELFFGEGSRLTVL.

This clonotype was seen many times. CDR3 region: CASSQVGGSTQYF. CDR3 DNA sequence: TGCGCCAGCAGCCAAGTTGGGGGTAGTACGCAGTATTTT. The gene calls are TRBV4-1 and TRBJ2-3; either TRBD1 or TRBD2 may supply D (5 bases each). V lost 1 base and J lost 8, with 10 bases in between. Germline V CDR1 and CDR2: MGHRA, YSYEKL. The CDR3 runs 13 residues.

There are a few counts of this clonotype. The chain couples TRBV11-2 to TRBJ2-2, with 12 positions matching TRBD2. V lost 1 base, J lost 1 base, and 7 bases stayed unmatched. CDR1 and CDR2 from the germline V gene are SGHAT and FQNNGV. This CDR3 is 19 amino acids long. The CDR3 DNA is TGTGCCAGCAGCTTAGTTCGGGGGGGACTAGCGGGGAACACCGGGGAGCTGTTTTTT. Protein: CASSLVRGGLAGNTGELFF.

At least ten counts were recorded for this clonotype. The rearrangement links TRBV12-3 or TRBV12-4 to TRBJ1-2; no reliable D call. Trimming took off 4 bases at V and 2 bases at J, with 8 bases between the two ends. The CDR3 runs 13 residues. This CDR3 is CASSSDGNYGYTF. The CDR3, as DNA: TGTGCCAGCAGTTCGGACGGGAACTATGGCTACACCTTC.

This clonotype was detected a few times. The chain couples TRBV29-1 to TRBJ1-4, with TRBD1 matching over 7 bases. The V segment lost 7 bases and the J segment 7 bases; nucleotides outside the gene matches: 12. CDR1 and CDR2 from the germline V gene are SQVTM and ANQGSEA. The CDR3 covers 14 residues. The CDR3 loop reads CSALRQGVTEKLFF. The CDR3, as DNA: TGCAGCGCACTCAGACAGGGCGTGACTGAAAAACTGTTTTTT.

This clonotype was seen many times. The rearrangement joins TRBV5-6 to TRBJ2-7, with D unresolved. Germline CDR1 reads SGHDT; CDR2 reads YYEEEE. With 1 base removed from V and 2 bases from J, the gap between germline ends came to 13 bases. The CDR3 length is 15 residues. CDR3 in DNA: TGTGCCAGCAGCTTGTTTCTCTTGATGACCTACGAGCAGTACTTC. Its protein is CASSLFLLMTYEQYF.

This rearrangement joins TRBV11-2 to TRBJ2-3, with TRBD2 matching 11 bases. The CDR3 is 18 residues long. From germline, CDR1 is SGHAT and CDR2 FQNNGV. J lost 4 bases, V lost 4 bases, and 13 bases had no gene match. CDR3 sequence reads: CASSSGTSGLRGADTQYF. The CDR3 DNA is TGTGCCAGCAGCTCCGGGACTAGCGGCCTCCGAGGTGCAGATACGCAGTATTTT. Filled out from reference TRBV11-2 and TRBJ2-3, the complete variable domain reads EAGVAQSPRYKIIEKRQSVAFWCNPISGHATLYWYQQILGQGPKLLIQFQNNGVVDDSQLPKDRFSAERLKGVDSTLKIQPAKLEDSAVYLCASSSGTSGLRGADTQYFGPGTRLTVL.

This clonotype was detected a few times. The chain joins TRBV4-2 to TRBJ2-2; D not certain. Trimming removed 0 bases from V and 4 bases from J, with 6 bases in between. Germline V gene sequence: CDR1 LGHNA, CDR2 YNFKEQ. The CDR3 consists of 14 residues. The DNA for the CDR3 is TGTGCCAGCAGCCAAGAAAGACTCACCGGGGAGCTGTTTTTT. Protein sequence: CASSQERLTGELFF.

CDR3 bases: TGTGCCACCAGTGATTTGCAAGGGACAGGGGATGGCTACACCTTC. Translated, it gives CATSDLQGTGDGYTF. The gene calls are TRBV24-1 and TRBJ1-2; the match to TRBD1 covers 10 bases. There are 15 residues in the CDR3. CDR1 is KGHDR, CDR2 SFDVKD, per germline. V lost 0 bases, J lost 6 bases, and 3 bases stayed unmatched.

The V gene is TRBV15, the J gene TRBJ2-7; possibly TRBD1 for D (5 bases). Germline V gives CDR1 LNHNV, CDR2 YYDKDF (reference sequence). V was clipped by 4 bases and J by 0 bases, with 10 bases between them. This CDR3 comprises 14 residues. The CDR3 bases are TGTGCCACCAGCATCCGACAGAGCTCCTACGAGCAGTACTTC. Its translation is CATSIRQSSYEQYF.

This chain connects TRBV5-1 to TRBJ2-5; D call uncertain. Trimming took 4 bases from V and 4 from J, leaving 23 bases between them. Germline-derived CDR1 and CDR2 are SGHRS and YFSETQ. The CDR3 contains 17 residues. CDR3 loop: CASSPSAGAGPGETQYF. Written as DNA, the CDR3 is TGCGCCAGCAGCCCGTCGGCTGGAGCTGGACCCGGAGAGACCCAGTACTTC.

This clonotype was detected a few times. This chain links TRBV13 with TRBJ2-4; perhaps TRBD1 as D (6 bases). The CDR3 loop spans 13 amino acids. V lost 1 base and J lost 7, with 8 bases in between. CDR1 and CDR2 from the germline V gene are PRHDT and FYEKMQ (reference sequence). DNA for the CDR3: TGTGCCAGCAGCTTAGTCCAGGGGAACATTCAGTACTTC. Its protein product is CASSLVQGNIQYF.

The chain has TRBV6-1 and TRBJ1-5; D uncertain. The CDR3 consists of 14 residues. V was cut by 3 bases and J by 0 bases, with 6 bases left in between. Germline V CDR1 and CDR2: MNHNS, SASEGT. CDR3 region: CASSEVYSNQPQHF. Here the CDR3 DNA reads TGTGCCAGCAGTGAGGTATATAGCAATCAGCCCCAGCATTTT.

Many counts were recorded for this clonotype. The chain joins TRBV20-1 to TRBJ1-2; D is undetermined. The germline V and J ends were trimmed by 6 bases and 4 bases, with 24 bases remaining between them. This CDR3 is 16 amino acids long. The germline gives CDR1 DFQATT, CDR2 SNEGSKA (reference sequence). The CDR3 bases are TGCAGTGCCAGACTCGGGTCAGCGCAGATGATCTATGGCTACACCTTC. Translated: CSARLGSAQMIYGYTF.

In regard to this clonotype: One end of the junction varies from germline; a read error may be responsible. DNA of the CDR3: TGTGCCACCAGCGGAGACGCAGCGAACAGCTACAATGAGCAGTTCTTC. Translation: CATSGDAANSYNEQFF. This sequence joins TRBV15 and TRBJ2-1; D gene uncertain. This CDR3 region has 16 residues. The germline CDR1 and CDR2 sequences are LNHNV and YYDKDF (reference sequence). The whole variable domain, remainder taken from reference TRBV15 and TRBJ2-1, is DAMVIQNPRYQVTQFGKPVTLSCSQTLNHNVMYWYQQKSSQAPKLLFHYYDKDFNNEADTPDNFQSRRPNTSFCFLDIRSPGLGDTAMYLCATSGDAANSYNEQFFGPGTRLTVL.

This sequence joins TRBV29-1 and TRBJ2-5; 8 nucleotides match TRBD1. This CDR3 is 12 amino acids long. Germline CDR1 and CDR2: SQVTM and ANQGSEA. V gave up 5 bases and J gave up 4 bases; unmatched junction bases: 3. CDR3 bases: TGCAGCGTTTCCAGGGGGCGAGAGACCCAGTACTTC. This translates into CSVSRGRETQYF.

This chain's CDR3 is CASSYSRQGHLLTF. The CDR3 nucleotides read TGTGCCAGCAGTTACTCGAGACAGGGACACCTCCTGACTTTC. The J gene is TRBJ2-6, the V gene TRBV6-5; TRBD1 matches 7 bases. Per the germline V gene, CDR1 is MNHEY and CDR2 is SVGAGI. V shed 0 bases, J shed 14 bases, and the junction held 7 bases outside the gene matches. The CDR3 has 14 residues.

This clonotype occurred many times. The V and J genes are TRBV15 and TRBJ2-3; TRBD1 might be the D (5 bases). CDR3 size: 15 residues. Germline V gene lookup returns CDR1 LNHNV and CDR2 YYDKDF (reference sequence). The V end lost 1 base, the J end lost 3 bases, and 11 bases lay between the germline ends. CDR3 region: CATSRAPTETDTQYF. Here the CDR3 DNA reads TGTGCCACCAGCAGAGCCCCGACAGAAACAGATACGCAGTATTTT.

Ten or more counts support this clonotype. The chain combines TRBV29-1 with TRBJ1-1; D is ambiguous. CDR1 is SQVTM and CDR2 is ANQGSEA in the germline V gene. There are 12 residues in the CDR3. V lost 7 bases and J 2 bases, leaving 11 bases between the germline ends. CDR3 sequence: CSAALLNTEAFF. In DNA, the CDR3 is TGCAGCGCCGCTTTACTAAACACTGAAGCTTTCTTT.

This clonotype was found a few times. The J gene is TRBJ2-3, the V gene TRBV12-3 or TRBV12-4; TRBD1 matches at 7 bases. This CDR3 is 14 amino acids long. With V trimmed by 5 bases and J by 5 bases, 7 bases remained unmatched. The CDR3 region is CASSPTGLGDTQYF. The CDR3 coding sequence is TGTGCCAGCAGTCCGACAGGGCTAGGAGATACGCAGTATTTT.